One sample yielded the 18 T cell receptor beta chains listed below, sequenced in a study of post-analysis software for immune sequencing data (dated by TCRdb to about 2015). Broader findings and caveats from the paper: Roughly 5 TRBV segments, including TRBV5-6, TRBV5-1 and TRBV20-1, were significantly more frequent in patients than controls.

Antigens for these TCRs are unknown. Libraries came from PCR. The instrument given in TCRdb is Illumina HiSeq 2500. To reduce PCR and sequencing biases, unique molecular identifiers were built into the TCR beta cDNA libraries. Starting from the raw public reads, TCRdb applied fastp trimming at Q25, assembled clones with MiXCR and retained in-frame beta chains. Entries are consolidated by CDR3 protein sequence, retaining the most common genes and DNA. This sample holds fewer than 550,000 distinct CDR3 sequences; approximately 34% were observed only once. The top ten hold under 7% of the sample. Sequencing was performed on blood. These receptors came from a girl aged 2 to 17 with multiple sclerosis.

In its sample, this clonotype was seen a few times. The junction shows a germline mismatch at one end, possibly a read error. The J gene is TRBJ2-3, the V gene TRBV20-1; D may match TRBD1 or TRBD2 (5 bases each). Germline V lookup: CDR1 DFQATT, CDR2 SNEGSKA (reference sequence). The CDR3 runs to 15 residues. The DNA for the CDR3 is TGCAATGCTAGGGCGCGTTGGGGACGCACAGATACGCAGTATTTT. It encodes CNARARWGRTDTQYF.

This clonotype has more than one count but fewer than ten. V gene TRBV10-1 combines with J gene TRBJ2-4, with TRBD1 identical over 9 bases. The closer fit of TRBJ2-7 to the DNA end suggests the J call may be wrong. Germline V CDR1 and CDR2: WNHNN, SYGVQD (reference sequence). The CDR3 runs to 16 residues. In DNA form, the CDR3 reads TGCGCCAGCAGTGAGTCGAAGGGACAGGGAATCTACGAGCAGTACTTC. Protein product: CASSESKGQGIYEQYF.

The chain has TRBV7-8 and TRBJ2-6; TRBD1 is a possible D gene (6 bases). The CDR3 length is 19 residues. Per germline, CDR1 SGHVS and CDR2 FQNEAQ. Trimming left V 1 base short and J 0 bases short, with 16 bases between. The CDR3 here is CASSLEWGHRVSGANVLTF. In DNA form, the CDR3 reads TGTGCCAGCAGCTTAGAGTGGGGACATCGGGTCTCTGGGGCCAACGTCCTGACTTTC.

In this sample, this clonotype turned up many times. The rearrangement links TRBV6-5 to TRBJ2-7; TRBD1 matches at 7 bases. The end of the DNA fits TRBJ2-5 better, so the J call may be wrong. There are 14 residues in the CDR3. Per germline, CDR1 MNHEY and CDR2 SVGAGI. For the CDR3, the DNA is TGTGCCAGCAGTACCAAACAGGGGAAGGAGACCCAGTACTTC. Translating it yields CASSTKQGKETQYF.

The V and J genes are TRBV29-1 and TRBJ2-1, with 11 nucleotides matching TRBD2. Germline loops: CDR1 SQVTM, CDR2 ANQGSEA. V gave up 7 bases and J gave up 7 bases; unmatched junction bases: 9. The CDR3 is 14 amino acids. In DNA form, the CDR3 reads TGCAGCGCCTACGGGACTAGCGGTTTGAATGAGCAGTTCTTC. Translation gives CSAYGTSGLNEQFF.

V is TRBV10-2 and J is TRBJ2-5; TRBD2 might be the D (6 bases). Trimming took off 4 bases at V and 5 bases at J, with 14 bases between the two ends. The germline gives CDR1 WSHSY, CDR2 SAAADI. The CDR3 consists of 14 residues. DNA of the CDR3: TGCGCCAGCAGTGTGGGGAGGAGCCATGAGACCCAGTACTTC. Translating gives CASSVGRSHETQYF.

This clonotype was seen a few times. The chain uses TRBV7-9 and TRBJ2-3; D uncertain. This CDR3 has 14 amino acids. Germline V gene data show CDR1 as SEHNR and CDR2 as FQNEAQ (reference sequence). Trimming left V 8 bases short and J 2 bases short, with 14 bases between. The CDR3 spells CASSRIGPTDTQYF. In DNA, the CDR3 is TGTGCCAGCTCTCGGATTGGGCCCACAGATACGCAGTATTTT.

V is TRBV14 and J is TRBJ2-7; 8 nucleotides align to TRBD2. CDR1 is SGHDN, CDR2 FVKESK, per germline. The CDR3 is made up of 17 amino acids. The junction had 9 bases not matched to a gene; V was cut back by 2 bases and J by 0 bases. CDR3 protein: CASSQLSAGAGSYEQYF. In DNA, the CDR3 is TGTGCCAGCAGCCAACTGTCAGCGGGGGCGGGCTCCTACGAGCAGTACTTC.

The table lists this clonotype with a few counts. The chain combines TRBV5-6 with TRBJ2-1; a weak D match, TRBD2 (6 bases). Deletions cut 1 base from V and 2 bases from J, with 13 bases between. This CDR3 has 16 amino acids. Germline V gene lookup returns CDR1 SGHDT and CDR2 YYEEEE. CDR3 nucleotides: TGTGCCAGCAGCTTGTTGGGGACTTCCACCTACAATGAGCAGTTCTTC. Encoded protein: CASSLLGTSTYNEQFF.

This clonotype was seen more than once but under ten times. V and J are TRBV7-9 and TRBJ2-5; D is perhaps TRBD1 or TRBD2 (5 bases each). The end of the DNA fits TRBJ2-7 better, so the J call may be wrong. CDR3 size: 13 residues. Germline V gene data show CDR1 as SEHNR and CDR2 as FQNEAQ (reference sequence). For the CDR3, the DNA is TGTGCCAGCAGCCCGGGGCCCCCCAGCGAGCAGTACTTC. This encodes CASSPGPPSEQYF.

This clonotype turned up a few times. V usage is TRBV12-3 or TRBV12-4 and J usage is TRBJ1-5; D gene ambiguous. Trimming pared 7 bases from V and 1 base from J, leaving 11 bases between. The CDR3 contains 14 residues. The CDR3 sequence: CASNGRASNQPQHF. The CDR3 bases are TGTGCCAGCAATGGACGGGCGAGCAATCAGCCCCAGCATTTT.

This rearrangement joins TRBV20-1 to TRBJ2-1; 12 nucleotides align to TRBD2. The germline gives CDR1 DFQATT, CDR2 SNEGSKA (reference sequence). With V trimmed by 5 bases and J by 6 bases, 8 bases remained unmatched. The CDR3 has 15 amino acids. For the CDR3, the DNA is TGCAGTGCTTCACTGACTAGCGGGGGTCTCAATGAGCAGTTCTTC. Residues: CSASLTSGGLNEQFF.

The J gene is TRBJ2-7, the V gene TRBV5-5; weak D call: TRBD1 (6 bases). CDR1 and CDR2 (germline): SGHKS, YYEKEE (reference sequence). This CDR3 is 13 amino acids long. Trimming took off 6 bases at V and 1 base at J, with 11 bases between the two ends. CDR3 nucleotide sequence: TGTGCCAGCAATCGTGGACAGTCCTACGAGCAGTACTTC. This codes for CASNRGQSYEQYF.

This clonotype appeared a few times. This chain connects TRBV11-1 to TRBJ2-5, with a tentative D call TRBD1 (5 bases). Germline CDR1 reads SGHAT; CDR2 reads FQDESV (reference sequence). Trimming took 8 bases from V and 4 from J, leaving 11 bases between them. This CDR3 is built from 12 residues. The CDR3 DNA is TGTGCCAGCGGGGCCAGTGGAGAGACCCAGTACTTC. Protein product: CASGASGETQYF.

The chain couples TRBV7-9 to TRBJ1-6, with TRBD1 as a possible D gene (6 bases). Germline lookup yields CDR1 SEHNR and CDR2 FQNEAQ (reference sequence). The CDR3 contains 14 residues. The V gene lost 5 bases and the J gene lost 7 bases, with 12 bases spanning the gap. The CDR3, as DNA: TGTGCCAGCAGCCAAACAGGGTTAAATTCACCCCTCCACTTT. It codes for CASSQTGLNSPLHF.

This sequence joins TRBV10-3 and TRBJ2-5; possible D gene TRBD1, 5 bases. The length of the CDR3 is 15 residues. CDR1 is ENHRY and CDR2 is SYGVKD in the germline V gene. V was clipped by 3 bases and J by 4 bases, with 15 bases between them. CDR3 amino acids: CAISDKSRDRETQYF. CDR3 DNA sequence: TGTGCCATCAGTGACAAATCCAGGGATCGAGAGACCCAGTACTTC.

This clonotype was recorded once. This chain joins TRBV20-1 and TRBJ2-7, with TRBD2 matching over 10 bases. This CDR3 contains 13 residues. The germline gives CDR1 DFQATT, CDR2 SNEGSKA (reference sequence). Germline trimming cut 7 bases from V and 7 bases from J; bases unmatched to any gene: 10. The CDR3 loop is CSGRLAGNNEQYF. CDR3 coding DNA: TGCAGTGGCCGACTAGCGGGTAACAATGAGCAGTACTTC.

This clonotype was detected only once. The rearrangement uses TRBV4-1 and TRBJ2-6, with D unresolved. In germline, CDR1 is MGHRA, CDR2 YSYEKL. This CDR3 comprises 18 residues. Between the trimmed V and J ends, which lost 7 bases and 4 bases, there was a span of 23 bases. The DNA of the CDR3 is TGCGCCAGCAACCCCGTGGAAGCATGGGGTCCCGGGGCCAACGTCCTGACTTTC. It codes for CASNPVEAWGPGANVLTF.